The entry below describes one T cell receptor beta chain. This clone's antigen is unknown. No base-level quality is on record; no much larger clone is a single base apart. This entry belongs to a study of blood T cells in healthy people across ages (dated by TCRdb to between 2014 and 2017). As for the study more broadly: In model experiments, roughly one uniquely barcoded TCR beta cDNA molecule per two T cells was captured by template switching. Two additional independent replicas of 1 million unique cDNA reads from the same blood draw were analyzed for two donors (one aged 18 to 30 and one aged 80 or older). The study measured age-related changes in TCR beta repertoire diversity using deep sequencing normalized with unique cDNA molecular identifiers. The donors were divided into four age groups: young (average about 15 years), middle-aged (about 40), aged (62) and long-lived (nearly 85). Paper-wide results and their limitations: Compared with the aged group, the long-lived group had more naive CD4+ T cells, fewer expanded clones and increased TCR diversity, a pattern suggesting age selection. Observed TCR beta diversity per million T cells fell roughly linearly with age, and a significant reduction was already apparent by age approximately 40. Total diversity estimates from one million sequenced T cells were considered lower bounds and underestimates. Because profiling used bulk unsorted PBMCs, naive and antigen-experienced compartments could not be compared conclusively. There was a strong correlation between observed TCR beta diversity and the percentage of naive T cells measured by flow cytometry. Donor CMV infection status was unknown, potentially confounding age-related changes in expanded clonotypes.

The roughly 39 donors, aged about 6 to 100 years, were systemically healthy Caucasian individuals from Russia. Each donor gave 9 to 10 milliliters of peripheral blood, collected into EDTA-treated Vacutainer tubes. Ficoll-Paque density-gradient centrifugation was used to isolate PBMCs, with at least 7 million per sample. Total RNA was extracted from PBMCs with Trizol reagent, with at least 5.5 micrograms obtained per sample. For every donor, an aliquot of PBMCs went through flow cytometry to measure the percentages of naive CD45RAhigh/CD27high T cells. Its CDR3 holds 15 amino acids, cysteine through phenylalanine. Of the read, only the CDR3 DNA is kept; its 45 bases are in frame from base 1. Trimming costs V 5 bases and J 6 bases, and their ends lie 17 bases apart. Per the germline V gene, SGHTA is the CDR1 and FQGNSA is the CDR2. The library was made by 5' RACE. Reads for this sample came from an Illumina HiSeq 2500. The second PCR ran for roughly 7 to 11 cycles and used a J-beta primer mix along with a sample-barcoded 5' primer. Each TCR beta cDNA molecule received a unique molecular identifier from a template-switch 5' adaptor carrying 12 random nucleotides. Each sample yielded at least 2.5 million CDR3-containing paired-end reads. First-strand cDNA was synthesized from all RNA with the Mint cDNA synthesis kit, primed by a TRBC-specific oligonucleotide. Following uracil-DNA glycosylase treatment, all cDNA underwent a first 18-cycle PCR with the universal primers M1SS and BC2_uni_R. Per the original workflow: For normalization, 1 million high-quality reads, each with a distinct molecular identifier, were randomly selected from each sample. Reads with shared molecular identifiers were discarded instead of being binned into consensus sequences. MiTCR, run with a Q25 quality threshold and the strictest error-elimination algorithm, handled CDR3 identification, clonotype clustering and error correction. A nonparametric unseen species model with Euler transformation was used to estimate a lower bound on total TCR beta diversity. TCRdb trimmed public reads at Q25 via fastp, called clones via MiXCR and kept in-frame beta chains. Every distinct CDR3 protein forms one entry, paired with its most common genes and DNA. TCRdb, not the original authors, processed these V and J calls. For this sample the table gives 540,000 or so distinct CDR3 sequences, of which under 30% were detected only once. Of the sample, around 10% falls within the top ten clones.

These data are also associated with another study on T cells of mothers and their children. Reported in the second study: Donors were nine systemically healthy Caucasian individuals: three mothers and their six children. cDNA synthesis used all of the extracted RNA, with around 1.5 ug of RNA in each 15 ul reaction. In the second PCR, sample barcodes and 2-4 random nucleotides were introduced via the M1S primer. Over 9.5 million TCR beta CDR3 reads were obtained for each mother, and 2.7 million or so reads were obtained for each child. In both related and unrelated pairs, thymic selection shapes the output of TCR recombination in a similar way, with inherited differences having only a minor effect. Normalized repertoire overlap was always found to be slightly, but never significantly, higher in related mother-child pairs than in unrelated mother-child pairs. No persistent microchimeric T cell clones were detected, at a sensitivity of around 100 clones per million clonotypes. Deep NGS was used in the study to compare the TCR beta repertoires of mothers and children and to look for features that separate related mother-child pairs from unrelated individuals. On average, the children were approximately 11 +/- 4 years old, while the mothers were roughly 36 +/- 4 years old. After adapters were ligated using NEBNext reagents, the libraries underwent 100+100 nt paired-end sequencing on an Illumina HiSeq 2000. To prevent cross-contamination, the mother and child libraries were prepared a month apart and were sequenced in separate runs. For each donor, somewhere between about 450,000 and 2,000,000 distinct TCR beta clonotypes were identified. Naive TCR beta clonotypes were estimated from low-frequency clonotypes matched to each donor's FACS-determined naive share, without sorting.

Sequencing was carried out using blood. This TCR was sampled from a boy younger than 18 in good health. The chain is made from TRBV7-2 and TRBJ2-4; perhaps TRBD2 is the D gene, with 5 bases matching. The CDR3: CASSPPLAGLNIQYF. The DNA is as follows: TGTGCCAGCAGCCCACCGTTGGCGGGTCTAAACATTCAGTACTTC. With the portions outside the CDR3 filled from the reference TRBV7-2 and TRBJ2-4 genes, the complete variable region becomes GAGVSQSPSNKVTEKGKDVELRCDPISGHTALYWYRQSLGQGLEFLIYFQGNSAPDKSGLPSDRFSAERTGGSVSTLTIQRTQQEDSAVYLCASSPPLAGLNIQYFGAGTRLSVL.